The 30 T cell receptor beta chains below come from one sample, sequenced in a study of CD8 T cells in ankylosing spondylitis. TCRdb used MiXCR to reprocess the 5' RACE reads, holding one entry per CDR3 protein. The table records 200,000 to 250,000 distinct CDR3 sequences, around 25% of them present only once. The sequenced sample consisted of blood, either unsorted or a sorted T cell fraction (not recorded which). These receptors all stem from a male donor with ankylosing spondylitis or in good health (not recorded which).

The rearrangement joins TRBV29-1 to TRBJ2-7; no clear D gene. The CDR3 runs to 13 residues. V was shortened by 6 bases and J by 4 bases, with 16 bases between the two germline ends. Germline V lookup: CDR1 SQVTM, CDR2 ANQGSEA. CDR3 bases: TGCAGCGTGTCTCCGCGGTTAGGGTACGAGCAGTACTTC. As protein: CSVSPRLGYEQYF.

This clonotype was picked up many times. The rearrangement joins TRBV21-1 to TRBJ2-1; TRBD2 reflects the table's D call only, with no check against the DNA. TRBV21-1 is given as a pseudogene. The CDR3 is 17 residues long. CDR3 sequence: CASSKDGLATSGNEQFF. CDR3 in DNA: TGTGCCAGCAGCAAAGACGGACTAGCGACTAGTGGCAATGAGCAGTTCTTC.

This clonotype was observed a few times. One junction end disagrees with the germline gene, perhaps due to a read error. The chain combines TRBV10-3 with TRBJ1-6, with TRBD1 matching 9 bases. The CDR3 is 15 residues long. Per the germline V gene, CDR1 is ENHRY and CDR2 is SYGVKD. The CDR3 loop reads CAIRRTGDYTSPLHF. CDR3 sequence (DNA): TGTGCCATCAGACGGACAGGGGATTATACTTCACCCCTCCACTTT.

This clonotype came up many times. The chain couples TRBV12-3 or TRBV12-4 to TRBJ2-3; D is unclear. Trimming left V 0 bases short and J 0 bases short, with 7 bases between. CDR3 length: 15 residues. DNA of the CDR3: TGTGCCAGCAGTTTAGCACTAAGAAGCACAGATACGCAGTATTTT. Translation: CASSLALRSTDTQYF.

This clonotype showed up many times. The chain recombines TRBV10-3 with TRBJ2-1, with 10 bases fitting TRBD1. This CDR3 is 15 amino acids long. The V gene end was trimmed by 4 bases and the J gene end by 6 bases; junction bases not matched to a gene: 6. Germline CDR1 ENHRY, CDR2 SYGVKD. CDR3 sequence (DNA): TGTGCCATCAGTGGCCGGGACAGGGGACGCAATGAGCAGTTCTTC. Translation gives CAISGRDRGRNEQFF.

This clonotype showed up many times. DNA of the CDR3: TGTGCCACCAGTTCTAGCGGGGCGAACACCGGGGAGCTGTTTTTT. It specifies CATSSSGANTGELFF. The chain combines TRBV24-1 with TRBJ2-2; 9 nucleotides align to TRBD2. CDR1 KGHDR and CDR2 SFDVKD come from the germline V gene. The junction had 1 base not matched to a gene; V was cut back by 6 bases and J by 0 bases. The CDR3 loop spans 15 amino acids.

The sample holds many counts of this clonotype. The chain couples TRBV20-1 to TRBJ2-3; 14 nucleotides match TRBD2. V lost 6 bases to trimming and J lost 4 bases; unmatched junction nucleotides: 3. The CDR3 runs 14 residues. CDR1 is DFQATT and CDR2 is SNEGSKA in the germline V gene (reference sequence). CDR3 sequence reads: CSAGLAGGADTQYF. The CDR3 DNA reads TGCAGTGCCGGACTAGCGGGAGGTGCAGATACGCAGTATTTT.

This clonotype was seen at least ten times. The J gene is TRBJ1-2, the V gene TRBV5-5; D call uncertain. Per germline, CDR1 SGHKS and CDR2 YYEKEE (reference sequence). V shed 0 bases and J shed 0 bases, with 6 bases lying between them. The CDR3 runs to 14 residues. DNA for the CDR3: TGTGCCAGCAGCTTGGACCGAGCTAACTATGGCTACACCTTC. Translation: CASSLDRANYGYTF.

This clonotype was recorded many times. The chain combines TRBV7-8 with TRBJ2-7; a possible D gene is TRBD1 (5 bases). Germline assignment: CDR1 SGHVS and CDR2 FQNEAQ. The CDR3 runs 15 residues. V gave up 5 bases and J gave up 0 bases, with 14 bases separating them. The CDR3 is CASSPTPGNSYEQYF. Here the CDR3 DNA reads TGTGCCAGCAGCCCCACTCCAGGGAACTCCTACGAGCAGTACTTC.

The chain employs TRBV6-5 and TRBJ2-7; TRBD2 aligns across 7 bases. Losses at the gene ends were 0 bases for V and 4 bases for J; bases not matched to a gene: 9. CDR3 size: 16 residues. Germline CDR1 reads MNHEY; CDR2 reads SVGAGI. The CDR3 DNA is TGTGCCAGCAGTTACTCGGTCTCGGGACTACCATACGAGCAGTACTTC. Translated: CASSYSVSGLPYEQYF.

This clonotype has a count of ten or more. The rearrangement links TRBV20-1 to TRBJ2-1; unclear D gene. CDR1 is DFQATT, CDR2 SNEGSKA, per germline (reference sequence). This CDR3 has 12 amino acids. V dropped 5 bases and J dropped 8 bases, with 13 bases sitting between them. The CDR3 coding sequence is TGCAGTGCTCCGGACCGGCGCGATGAGCAGTTCTTC. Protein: CSAPDRRDEQFF.

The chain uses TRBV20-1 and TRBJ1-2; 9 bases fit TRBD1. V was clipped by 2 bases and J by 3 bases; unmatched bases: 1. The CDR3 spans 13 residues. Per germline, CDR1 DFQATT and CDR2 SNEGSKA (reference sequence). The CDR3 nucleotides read TGCAGTGCTAGAAGGACAGGGGACTATGGCTACACCTTC. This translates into CSARRTGDYGYTF.

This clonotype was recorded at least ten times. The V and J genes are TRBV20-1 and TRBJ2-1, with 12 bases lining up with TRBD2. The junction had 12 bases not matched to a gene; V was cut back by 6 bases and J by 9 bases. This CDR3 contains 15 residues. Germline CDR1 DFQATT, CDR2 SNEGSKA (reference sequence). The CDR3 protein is CSAPETSGRGGEQFF. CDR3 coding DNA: TGCAGTGCCCCGGAGACTAGCGGGAGAGGAGGTGAGCAGTTCTTC.

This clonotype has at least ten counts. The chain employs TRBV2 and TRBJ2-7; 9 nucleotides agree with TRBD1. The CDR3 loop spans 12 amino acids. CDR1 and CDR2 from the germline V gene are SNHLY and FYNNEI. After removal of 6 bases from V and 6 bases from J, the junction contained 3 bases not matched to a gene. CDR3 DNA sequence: TGTGCCAGCAGACCGGACAGGGGCGAGCAGTACTTC. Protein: CASRPDRGEQYF.

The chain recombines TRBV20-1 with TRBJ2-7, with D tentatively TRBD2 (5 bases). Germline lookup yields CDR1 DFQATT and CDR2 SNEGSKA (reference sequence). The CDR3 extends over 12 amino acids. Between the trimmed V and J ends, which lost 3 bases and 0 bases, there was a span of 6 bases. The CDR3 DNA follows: TGCAGTGCTAGTACTAGCTCCTACGAGCAGTACTTC. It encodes CSASTSSYEQYF.

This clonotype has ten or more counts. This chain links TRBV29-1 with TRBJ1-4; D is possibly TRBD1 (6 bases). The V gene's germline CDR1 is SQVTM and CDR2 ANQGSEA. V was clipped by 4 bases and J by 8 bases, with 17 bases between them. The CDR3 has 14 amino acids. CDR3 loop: CSVVSTGTLEKLFF. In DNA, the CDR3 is TGCAGCGTTGTCTCGACAGGAACATTGGAAAAACTGTTTTTT.

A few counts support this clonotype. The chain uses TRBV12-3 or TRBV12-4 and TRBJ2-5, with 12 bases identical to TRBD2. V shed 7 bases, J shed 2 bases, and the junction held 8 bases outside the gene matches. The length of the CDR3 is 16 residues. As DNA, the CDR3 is TGTGCCAGCACTACCGGACTAGCGGGATTACAAGAGACCCAGTACTTC. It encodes CASTTGLAGLQETQYF.

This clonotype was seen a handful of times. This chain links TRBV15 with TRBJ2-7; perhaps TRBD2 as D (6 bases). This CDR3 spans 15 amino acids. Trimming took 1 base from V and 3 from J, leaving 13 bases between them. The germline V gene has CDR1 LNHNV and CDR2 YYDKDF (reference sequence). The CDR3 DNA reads TGTGCCACCAGCAGAGGGGGGGTTTCTAGCTACGAGCAGTACTTC. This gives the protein CATSRGGVSSYEQYF.

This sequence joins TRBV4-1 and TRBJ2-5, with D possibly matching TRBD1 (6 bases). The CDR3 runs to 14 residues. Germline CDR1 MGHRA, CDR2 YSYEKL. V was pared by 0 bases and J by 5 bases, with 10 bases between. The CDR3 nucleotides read TGCGCCAGCAGCCAAGAAGCAGGGGTTGAGACCCAGTACTTC. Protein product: CASSQEAGVETQYF.

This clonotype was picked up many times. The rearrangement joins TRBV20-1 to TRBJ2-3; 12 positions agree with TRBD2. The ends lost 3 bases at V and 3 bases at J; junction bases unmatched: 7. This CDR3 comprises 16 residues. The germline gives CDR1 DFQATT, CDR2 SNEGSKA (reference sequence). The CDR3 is CSARASGRAMTDTQYF. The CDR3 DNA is TGCAGTGCTAGGGCTAGCGGGAGGGCCATGACAGATACGCAGTATTTT.

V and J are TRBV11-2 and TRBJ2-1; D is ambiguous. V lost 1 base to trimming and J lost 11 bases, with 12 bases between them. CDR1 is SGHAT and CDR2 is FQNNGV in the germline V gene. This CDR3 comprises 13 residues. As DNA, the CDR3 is TGTGCCAGCAGCTTAGGGGCACCTAGTAAGCAGTTCTTC. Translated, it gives CASSLGAPSKQFF.

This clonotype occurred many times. The CDR3 sequence is CASSRPGLSLYEQYF. The CDR3 region has the DNA TGTGCCAGCAGCAGACCGGGTCTCTCCCTTTACGAGCAGTACTTC. The J gene is TRBJ2-7, the V gene TRBV7-2; D unclear. The V gene's germline CDR1 is SGHTA and CDR2 FQGNSA. V was trimmed by 5 bases and J by 4 bases, leaving 18 bases between them. This CDR3 region has 15 residues.

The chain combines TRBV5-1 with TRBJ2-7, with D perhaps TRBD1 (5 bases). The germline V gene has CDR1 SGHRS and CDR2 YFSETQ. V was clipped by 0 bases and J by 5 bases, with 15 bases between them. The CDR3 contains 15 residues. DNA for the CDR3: TGCGCCAGCAGCTTGGCCGTAGGGGCCCGGGACGAGCAGTACTTC. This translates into CASSLAVGARDEQYF.

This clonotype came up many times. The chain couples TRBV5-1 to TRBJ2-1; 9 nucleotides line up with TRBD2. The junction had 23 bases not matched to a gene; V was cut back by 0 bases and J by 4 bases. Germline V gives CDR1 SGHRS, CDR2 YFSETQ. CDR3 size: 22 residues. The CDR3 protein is CASSLGNLGGRAGFERYNEQFF. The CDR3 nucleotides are TGCGCCAGCAGCTTGGGAAATCTCGGCGGGAGGGCCGGTTTCGAGCGGTACAATGAGCAGTTCTTC. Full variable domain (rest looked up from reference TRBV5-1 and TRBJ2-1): KAGVTQTPRYLIKTRGQQVTLSCSPISGHRSVSWYQQTPGQGLQFLFEYFSETQRNKGNFPGRFSGRQFSNSRSEMNVSTLELGDSALYLCASSLGNLGGRAGFERYNEQFFGPGTRLTVL.

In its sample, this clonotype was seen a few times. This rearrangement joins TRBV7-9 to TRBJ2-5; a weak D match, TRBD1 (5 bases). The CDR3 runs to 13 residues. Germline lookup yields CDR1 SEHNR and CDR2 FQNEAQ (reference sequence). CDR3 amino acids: CATLTSGPETQYF. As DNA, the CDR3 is TGTGCTACCCTAACCTCAGGGCCAGAGACCCAGTACTTC.

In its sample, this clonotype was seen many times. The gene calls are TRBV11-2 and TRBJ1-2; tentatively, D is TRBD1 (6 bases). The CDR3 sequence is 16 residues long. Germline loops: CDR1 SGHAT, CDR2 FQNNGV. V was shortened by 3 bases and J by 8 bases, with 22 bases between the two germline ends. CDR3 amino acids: CASSFQDSPLIAGYTF. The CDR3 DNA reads TGTGCCAGCAGCTTTCAGGACAGCCCACTAATCGCAGGCTACACCTTC.

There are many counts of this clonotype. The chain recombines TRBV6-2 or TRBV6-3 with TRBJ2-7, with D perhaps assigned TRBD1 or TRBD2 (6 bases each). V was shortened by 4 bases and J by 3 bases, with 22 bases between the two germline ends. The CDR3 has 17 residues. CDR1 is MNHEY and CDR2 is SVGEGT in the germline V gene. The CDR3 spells CASSSEGGTTPGYEQYF. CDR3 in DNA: TGTGCCAGCAGTTCTGAGGGGGGCACTACCCCTGGCTACGAGCAGTACTTC.

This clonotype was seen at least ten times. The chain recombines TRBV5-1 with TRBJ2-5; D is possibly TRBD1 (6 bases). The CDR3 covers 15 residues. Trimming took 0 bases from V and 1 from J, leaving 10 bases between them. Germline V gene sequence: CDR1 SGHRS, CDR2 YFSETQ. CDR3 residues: CASSLVAGAQETQYF. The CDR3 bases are TGCGCCAGCAGCTTGGTGGCAGGGGCCCAAGAGACCCAGTACTTC. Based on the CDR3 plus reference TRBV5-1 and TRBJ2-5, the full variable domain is KAGVTQTPRYLIKTRGQQVTLSCSPISGHRSVSWYQQTPGQGLQFLFEYFSETQRNKGNFPGRFSGRQFSNSRSEMNVSTLELGDSALYLCASSLVAGAQETQYFGPGTRLLVL.

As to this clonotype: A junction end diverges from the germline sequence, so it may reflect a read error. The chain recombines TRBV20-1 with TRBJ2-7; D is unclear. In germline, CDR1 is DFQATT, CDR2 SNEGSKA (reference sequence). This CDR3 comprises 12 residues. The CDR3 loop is CSARDPNYAQYF. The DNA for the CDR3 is TGCAGTGCTAGGGACCCTAACTACGCGCAGTACTTC.

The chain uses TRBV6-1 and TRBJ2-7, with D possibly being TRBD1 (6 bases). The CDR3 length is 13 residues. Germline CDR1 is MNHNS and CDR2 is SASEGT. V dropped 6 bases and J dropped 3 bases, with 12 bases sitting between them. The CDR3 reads CASSRTARYEQYF. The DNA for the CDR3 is TGTGCCAGCAGCCGGACAGCCCGCTACGAGCAGTACTTC.